These 30 T cell receptor beta chains came from one sample sequenced in a study of identical twins. TCRdb reprocessed the 5' RACE reads with MiXCR, giving one entry per CDR3 protein. The sample has hundreds of thousands of distinct CDR3 sequences, less than 10% seen once. The specimen sequenced was memory (CD45RO+) T cells sorted from blood. All receptors come from a woman in her late teens or twenties in good health.

This clonotype was found a few times. V and J are TRBV7-9 and TRBJ2-7; unclear D gene. Germline assignment: CDR1 SEHNR and CDR2 FQNEAQ (reference sequence). Trimming shortened V by 0 bases and J by 6 bases, and 9 bases separated the two germline ends. There are 13 residues in the CDR3. The CDR3 DNA follows: TGTGCCAGCAGCTTAGCTCTAAGCGTCGAGCAGTACTTC. Its protein is CASSLALSVEQYF.

This clonotype has a handful of counts. The genes are TRBV6-2 or TRBV6-3 and TRBJ1-5; perhaps TRBD1 as D (5 bases). This CDR3 is 14 amino acids long. The V end lost 6 bases, the J end lost 5 bases, and 14 bases lay between the germline ends. CDR1 and CDR2 (germline): MNHEY, SVGEGT. The DNA of the CDR3 is TGTGCCAGCAGAGCGGGGCTAAGGGATCAGCCCCAGCATTTT. It translates to CASRAGLRDQPQHF.

This clonotype was detected many times. The chain employs TRBV20-1 and TRBJ2-3, with 13 bases lining up with TRBD2. With 4 bases clipped from V and 2 bases from J, the junction kept 6 bases outside the gene matches. The CDR3 extends over 16 amino acids. From germline, CDR1 is DFQATT and CDR2 SNEGSKA (reference sequence). CDR3 DNA sequence: TGCAGTGCTACGACGACTAGCGGGGGGAACACAGATACGCAGTATTTT. Translating it yields CSATTTSGGNTDTQYF.

Only a few counts were recorded for this clonotype. The rearrangement uses TRBV24-1 and TRBJ2-1; TRBD2 matches at 8 bases. The CDR3 consists of 17 residues. The germline V gene encodes CDR1 KGHDR and CDR2 SFDVKD. J was trimmed by 2 bases and V by 4 bases; bases with no gene match: 9. Written as DNA, the CDR3 is TGTGCCACCAGTGACTCCGCGAGAGCGGGGGCCTACAATGAGCAGTTCTTC. Residues: CATSDSARAGAYNEQFF.

The rearrangement uses TRBV20-1 and TRBJ2-1, with TRBD2 identical over 13 bases. The CDR3 spans 13 residues. CDR1 and CDR2 from the germline V gene are DFQATT and SNEGSKA (reference sequence). V lost 4 bases and J lost 10; bases outside the gene matches: 4. DNA of the CDR3: TGCAGTGCTATACTAGCGGGGGGGCACGAGCAGTTCTTC. Its translation: CSAILAGGHEQFF.

This clonotype was seen more than once but under ten times. The chain uses TRBV3-1 and TRBJ2-5; D ambiguous. Trimming cost V 8 bases and J 1 base, with 5 bases left between them. The V gene's germline CDR1 is LGHDT and CDR2 YNNKEL (reference sequence). This CDR3 spans 11 amino acids. The DNA for the CDR3 is TGTGCCAGCGGGCTCCAAGAGACCCAGTACTTC. Residues: CASGLQETQYF.

In this sample, this clonotype turned up many times. The chain combines TRBV27 with TRBJ1-2; 7 bases agree with TRBD1. The V segment lost 4 bases and the J segment 0 bases; nucleotides outside the gene matches: 2. Germline assignment: CDR1 MNHEY and CDR2 SMNVEV (reference sequence). The length of the CDR3 is 14 residues. The CDR3: CASSWDSTNYGYTF. CDR3 nucleotide sequence: TGTGCCAGCAGTTGGGACAGTACTAACTATGGCTACACCTTC.

In regard to this clonotype: A much larger clone differs by one base, so this may be a read error. V usage is TRBV20-1 and J usage is TRBJ2-4, with 10 bases lining up with TRBD1. CDR1 is DFQATT and CDR2 is SNEGSKA in the germline V gene (reference sequence). The CDR3 runs 14 residues. V lost 8 bases and J lost 6; bases outside the gene matches: 10. The CDR3 nucleotides read TGCAGTACTGGGGGCGGGACAGGGGTAAACATTCAGTACTTC. It codes for CSTGGGTGVNIQYF.

The gene calls are TRBV20-1 and TRBJ2-1, with 11 bases identical to TRBD2. Trimming cost V 6 bases and J 6 bases; bases outside gene matches: 7. The CDR3 is made up of 14 amino acids. CDR1 DFQATT and CDR2 SNEGSKA come from the germline V gene (reference sequence). The CDR3 bases are TGCAGTGCCACACTAGCGGGAGTCCCCAATGAGCAGTTCTTC. It translates to CSATLAGVPNEQFF.

V gene TRBV5-1 combines with J gene TRBJ2-6; 7 nucleotides agree with TRBD2. This CDR3 is 18 amino acids long. Germline V gene data show CDR1 as SGHRS and CDR2 as YFSETQ. The junction had 12 bases not matched to a gene; V was cut back by 2 bases and J by 4 bases. The CDR3 loop is CASSFASGTPLGANVLTF. The CDR3 region has the DNA TGCGCCAGCAGCTTCGCAAGCGGGACCCCTCTGGGGGCCAACGTCCTGACTTTC.

This clonotype was picked up a small number of times. The V gene is TRBV11-1, the J gene TRBJ2-2, with 9 bases identical to TRBD1. The CDR3 runs to 15 residues. V shed 4 bases and J 6 bases; nucleotides not matched to a gene: 6. Germline CDR1 reads SGHAT; CDR2 reads FQDESV (reference sequence). The CDR3 DNA follows: TGTGCCAGCAGCTCACAGGGGGCGCAGGCCGGGGAGCTGTTTTTT. It encodes CASSSQGAQAGELFF. The complete variable domain, with remaining parts taken from reference TRBV11-1 and TRBJ2-2, reads EAEVAQSPRYKITEKSQAVAFWCDPISGHATLYWYRQILGQGPELLVQFQDESVVDDSQLPKDRFSAERLKGVDSTLKIQPAELGDSAMYLCASSSQGAQAGELFFGEGSRLTVL.

This clonotype was detected many times. The V call is TRBV5-1, the J call TRBJ2-7, with D unresolved. CDR1 is SGHRS, CDR2 YFSETQ, per germline. Deletions cut 2 bases from V and 2 bases from J, with 8 bases between. There are 13 residues in the CDR3. CDR3 loop: CASSFPSTYEQYF. CDR3 sequence (DNA): TGCGCCAGCAGCTTCCCTTCGACCTACGAGCAGTACTTC.

V and J are TRBV10-3 and TRBJ2-7; TRBD1 is a possible D gene (6 bases). V gave up 10 bases and J gave up 1 base, with 8 bases separating them. CDR3 length equals 11 residues. Germline V gives CDR1 ENHRY, CDR2 SYGVKD. CDR3 protein: CATQGSYEQYF. CDR3 nucleotide sequence: TGTGCCACCCAGGGGTCCTACGAGCAGTACTTC.

The rearrangement joins TRBV4-2 to TRBJ2-7; 8 bases map to TRBD2. Germline V gene data show CDR1 as LGHNA and CDR2 as YNFKEQ. J was trimmed by 6 bases and V by 1 base; bases with no gene match: 11. The CDR3 contains 16 residues. CDR3 nucleotides: TGTGCCAGCAGCCAAGCTGCGCGGGGGGCGGGATTCGAGCAGTACTTC. Encoded protein: CASSQAARGAGFEQYF.

This clonotype was detected only a few times. CDR3 in DNA: TGCAGTGCTAGTCGGGGCGGGAGTTCGTCCTACGAGCAGTACTTC. This translates into CSASRGGSSSYEQYF. J is TRBJ2-7 and V is TRBV20-1, with 7 bases that match TRBD2. Germline V gene sequence: CDR1 DFQATT, CDR2 SNEGSKA (reference sequence). The CDR3 has 15 residues. J gave up 1 base and V 3 bases, and 9 bases lay outside the gene matches.

This clonotype has a handful of counts. The gene calls are TRBV6-5 and TRBJ1-2; weak D call: TRBD1 (5 bases). With 2 bases removed from V and 4 bases from J, the gap between germline ends came to 26 bases. The CDR3 is made up of 19 amino acids. CDR1 and CDR2 from the germline V gene are MNHEY and SVGAGI. The CDR3 coding sequence is TGTGCCAGCAGTTACCTAGCCCCTGACAGACCCCTACGTACCTATGGCTACACCTTC. This codes for CASSYLAPDRPLRTYGYTF.

At least ten counts were recorded for this clonotype. The J gene is TRBJ2-3, the V gene TRBV12-3 or TRBV12-4; 8 nucleotides agree with TRBD2. The CDR3 consists of 16 residues. J was trimmed by 0 bases and V by 5 bases; bases with no gene match: 7. The CDR3 is CASSPVSGSSTDTQYF. CDR3 DNA sequence: TGTGCCAGCAGTCCCGTCAGCGGGAGTAGCACAGATACGCAGTATTTT.

The chain is built from TRBV20-1 and TRBJ2-1; 8 bases agree with TRBD1. CDR1 is DFQATT and CDR2 is SNEGSKA in the germline V gene (reference sequence). Germline trimming cut 3 bases from V and 5 bases from J; bases unmatched to any gene: 3. The CDR3 is 13 residues long. CDR3 in amino acids: CSASGTGHNEQFF. The DNA for the CDR3 is TGCAGTGCTAGTGGGACAGGCCACAATGAGCAGTTCTTC.

This rearrangement joins TRBV5-1 to TRBJ1-4, with 11 bases lining up with TRBD1. J was trimmed by 4 bases and V by 4 bases; bases with no gene match: 6. Germline-derived CDR1 and CDR2 are SGHRS and YFSETQ. This CDR3 spans 16 amino acids. The CDR3 reads CASSLGQGGDNEKLFF. CDR3 nucleotide sequence: TGCGCCAGCAGCCTGGGACAGGGGGGCGATAATGAAAAACTGTTTTTT.

Regarding this clonotype: The junction departs from germline at one end; a sequencing error may be responsible. The chain has TRBV20-1 and TRBJ2-6; TRBD2 is a possible D gene (5 bases). Germline V lookup: CDR1 DFQATT, CDR2 SNEGSKA (reference sequence). This CDR3 is built from 17 residues. The CDR3 sequence: CSPRDLLTSSGANVLTF. The DNA for the CDR3 is TGCAGTCCTAGAGACCTACTAACTAGTTCCGGGGCCAACGTCCTGACTTTC.

J is TRBJ2-5 and V is TRBV5-6, with D perhaps being TRBD1 or TRBD2 (6 bases each). Germline V gene sequence: CDR1 SGHDT, CDR2 YYEEEE. The CDR3 covers 14 residues. V gave up 2 bases and J gave up 7 bases, with 15 bases separating them. The DNA of the CDR3 is TGTGCCAGCAGCTTAAGGGGGGCCAAGGCGACCCAGTACTTC. Protein: CASSLRGAKATQYF.

This clonotype appeared many times. This rearrangement joins TRBV29-1 to TRBJ1-3, with a possible D match to TRBD1 (6 bases). Looked up from germline, CDR1 is SQVTM and CDR2 is ANQGSEA. V gave up 6 bases and J gave up 0 bases, with 15 bases separating them. This CDR3 has 15 amino acids. The CDR3 spells CSVLGGASSGNTIYF. As DNA, the CDR3 is TGCAGCGTCCTCGGGGGGGCCAGCTCTGGAAACACCATATATTTT.

This clonotype was found a few times. The V call is TRBV6-1, the J call TRBJ1-4; D not certain. Germline V CDR1 and CDR2: MNHNS, SASEGT. Trimming removed 8 bases from V and 0 bases from J, with 19 bases in between. CDR3 size: 17 residues. This chain's CDR3 is CASGRPGAQATNEKLFF. The CDR3 DNA reads TGTGCCAGCGGACGGCCGGGAGCCCAAGCAACTAATGAAAAACTGTTTTTT.

The chain is built from TRBV5-1 and TRBJ2-2, with D uncertain. V was cut by 2 bases and J by 2 bases, with 10 bases left in between. This CDR3 spans 15 amino acids. Germline loops: CDR1 SGHRS, CDR2 YFSETQ. The CDR3 sequence is CASSFSGVNTGELFF. CDR3 nucleotides: TGCGCCAGCAGCTTCTCTGGGGTCAACACCGGGGAGCTGTTTTTT.

This clonotype has just a few counts. The chain couples TRBV3-1 to TRBJ2-2; no clear D. This CDR3 is 13 amino acids long. Trimming left V 1 base short and J 5 bases short, with 5 bases between. CDR1 and CDR2 from the germline V gene are LGHDT and YNNKEL (reference sequence). CDR3 in DNA: TGTGCCAGCAGCCAAGTAGGAACCGGGGAGCTGTTTTTT. Its protein is CASSQVGTGELFF. Combining the CDR3 with reference TRBV3-1 and TRBJ2-2 gives the whole variable domain DTAVSQTPKYLVTQMGNDKSIKCEQNLGHDTMYWYKQDSKKFLKIMFSYNNKELIINETVPNRFSPKSPDKAHLNLHINSLELGDSAVYFCASSQVGTGELFFGEGSRLTVL.

This clonotype was found a few times. The chain recombines TRBV7-2 with TRBJ2-1; no clear D. With 4 bases removed from V and 7 bases from J, the gap between germline ends came to 11 bases. CDR3 length equals 13 residues. The germline CDR1 and CDR2 sequences are SGHTA and FQGNSA. As DNA, the CDR3 is TGTGCCAGCAGCTGGGTGTCAAGTAATGAGCAGTTCTTC. This translates into CASSWVSSNEQFF.

This chain uses TRBV25-1 with TRBJ1-6; tentatively, D is TRBD1 (6 bases). The CDR3 length is 11 residues. Germline loops: CDR1 MGHDK, CDR2 SYGVNS. The germline V and J ends were trimmed by 8 bases and 14 bases, with 13 bases remaining between them. The CDR3 region has the DNA TGTGCCAGCGGAACAGGGAGAACCCTCCACTTT. As protein: CASGTGRTLHF.

The chain couples TRBV5-1 to TRBJ2-7; D gene uncertain. The CDR3 is made up of 12 amino acids. Trimming left V 4 bases short and J 3 bases short, with 8 bases between. Germline V CDR1 and CDR2: SGHRS, YFSETQ. The DNA of the CDR3 is TGCGCCAGCAGCATGACCTACTACGAGCAGTACTTC. Amino acid sequence: CASSMTYYEQYF.

V and J are TRBV14 and TRBJ2-1, with 8 bases identical to TRBD2. There are 16 residues in the CDR3. Per the germline V gene, CDR1 is SGHDN and CDR2 is FVKESK. J gave up 9 bases and V 1 base, and 11 bases lay outside the gene matches. CDR3 protein: CASSQGRGGRYFEQFF. The CDR3 DNA reads TGTGCCAGCAGCCAAGGCCGGGGGGGGCGGTATTTTGAGCAGTTCTTC. Full variable domain (missing parts from reference TRBV14 and TRBJ2-1): EAGVTQFPSHSVIEKGQTVTLRCDPISGHDNLYWYRRVMGKEIKFLLHFVKESKQDESGMPNNRFLAERTGGTYSTLKVQPAELEDSGVYFCASSQGRGGRYFEQFFGPGTRLTVL.

This chain links TRBV20-1 with TRBJ2-1, with D unresolved. The CDR3 totals 13 residues. Germline lookup yields CDR1 DFQATT and CDR2 SNEGSKA (reference sequence). V gave up 3 bases and J gave up 7 bases, with 13 bases separating them. The DNA of the CDR3 is TGCAGTGCTAGGGCTAGGCCACGTAATGAGCAGTTCTTC. This encodes CSARARPRNEQFF.